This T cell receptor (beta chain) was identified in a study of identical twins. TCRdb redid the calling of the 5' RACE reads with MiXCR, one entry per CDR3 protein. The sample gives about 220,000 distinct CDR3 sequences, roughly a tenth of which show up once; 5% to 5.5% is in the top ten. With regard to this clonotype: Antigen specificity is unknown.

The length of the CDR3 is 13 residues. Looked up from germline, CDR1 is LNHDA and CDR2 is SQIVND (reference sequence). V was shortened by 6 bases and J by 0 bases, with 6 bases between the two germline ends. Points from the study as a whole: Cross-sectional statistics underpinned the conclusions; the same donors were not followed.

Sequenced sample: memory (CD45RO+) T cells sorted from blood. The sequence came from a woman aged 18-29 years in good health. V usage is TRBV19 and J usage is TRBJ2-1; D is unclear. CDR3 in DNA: TGTGCCAGTAGCCCTACCTCCTACAATGAGCAGTTCTTC. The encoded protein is CASSPTSYNEQFF.